The entry that follows covers one TCR beta chain sequence. Its antigen remains unknown. The data stem from a study of T cell repertoires in cytomegalovirus infection. Broader study findings: Summed public TCR beta family frequency identified CMV carriers bearing the relevant HLA. Dominating the ex vivo response were HLA-C-restricted CMV-specific TCR beta clonotypes.

In germline, CDR1 is MGHRA, CDR2 YSYEKL. The CDR3 totals 17 residues. With 3 bases removed from V and 5 bases from J, the gap between germline ends came to 20 bases. Using its own MiXCR run on the reads, TCRdb lists one record per CDR3 protein. The sample includes tens of thousands of distinct CDR3 sequences, around a fifth of them seen just once. This TCR derives from a human donor in good health (CMV status not recorded). Some clones in this sample may be carry-over from other donors' samples. Sample: CD8+ T cells from cultured PBMCs, taken from culture after CMV antigen stimulation. V is TRBV4-1 and J is TRBJ2-1; possible D gene TRBD1, 7 bases. As DNA, the CDR3 is TGCGCCAGCAGCCAGTATTCTGACAGGGAGGTTAACAATGAGCAGTTCTTC. Translating it yields CASSQYSDREVNNEQFF.